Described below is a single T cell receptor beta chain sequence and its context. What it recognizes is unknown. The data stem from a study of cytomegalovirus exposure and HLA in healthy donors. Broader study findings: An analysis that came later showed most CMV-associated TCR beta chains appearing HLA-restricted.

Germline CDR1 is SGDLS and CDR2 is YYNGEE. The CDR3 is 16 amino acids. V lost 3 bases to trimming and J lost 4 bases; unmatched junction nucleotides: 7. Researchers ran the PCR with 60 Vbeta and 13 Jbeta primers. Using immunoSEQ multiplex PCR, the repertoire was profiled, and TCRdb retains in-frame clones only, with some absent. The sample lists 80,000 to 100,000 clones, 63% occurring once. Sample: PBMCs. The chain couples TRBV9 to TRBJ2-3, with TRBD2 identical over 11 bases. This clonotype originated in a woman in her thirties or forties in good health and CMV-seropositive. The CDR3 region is CASSATSGALADTQYF. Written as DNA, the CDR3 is TGTGCCAGCAGCGCGACTAGCGGGGCCCTCGCAGATACGCAGTATTTT.